These 5 T cell receptor beta chains originate from one sample sequenced in a study of T cell changes during pregnancy in multiple sclerosis. The protocol was immunoSEQ multiplex PCR, while the TCRdb copy is restricted to in-frame clones and leaves out a portion. This table holds around 100,000 clones, roughly 90% found once. The source was peripheral blood, collected in the third trimester of pregnancy. Receptor source: a female donor with multiple sclerosis, enrolled in a pregnancy study.

The chain uses TRBV7-8 and TRBJ1-2; 7 nucleotides agree with TRBD1. The CDR3 length is 16 residues. V lost 0 bases, J lost 0 bases, and 4 bases stayed unmatched. Germline V gives CDR1 SGHVS, CDR2 FQNEAQ. The CDR3 DNA reads TGTGCCAGCAGCTTAGCGGGACAGTATGCTAACTATGGCTACACCTTC. Translation gives CASSLAGQYANYGYTF.

The CDR3 loop is CASSSSWGGAYKQFF. In DNA, the CDR3 is TGTGCCAGCAGCTCCTCCTGGGGGGGGGCTTATAAGCAGTTCTTC. The chain uses TRBV11-3 and TRBJ2-1; maybe TRBD2 (7 bases). In germline, CDR1 is SGHNT, CDR2 YENEEA. The V end lost 4 bases, the J end lost 11 bases, and 21 bases lay between the germline ends. The CDR3 extends over 15 amino acids.

Only a few counts were recorded for this clone. The CDR3 is CASSEALQQGYEQYF. CDR3 DNA: TGTGCCAGCAGTGAAGCGCTTCAACAGGGCTACGAGCAGTACTTC. The chain employs TRBV2 and TRBJ2-7, with TRBD1 as a possible D gene (6 bases). This CDR3 contains 15 residues. V was cut by 0 bases and J by 3 bases, with 12 bases left in between. Germline lookup yields CDR1 SNHLY and CDR2 FYNNEI.

The chain links TRBV7-8 to TRBJ2-1; D possibly corresponds to TRBD2 (6 bases). Trimming took off 1 base at V and 5 bases at J, with 21 bases between the two ends. Germline V gene sequence: CDR1 SGHVS, CDR2 FQNEAQ. The CDR3 sequence is 18 residues long. The CDR3 loop reads CASSLGSPPAGRNNEQFF. CDR3 coding DNA: TGTGCCAGCAGCTTAGGGTCCCCTCCCGCGGGGCGTAACAATGAGCAGTTCTTC.

This chain uses TRBV27 with TRBJ2-3; 8 positions match TRBD2. This CDR3 comprises 16 residues. With V trimmed by 5 bases and J by 3 bases, 10 bases remained unmatched. The germline V gene encodes CDR1 MNHEY and CDR2 SMNVEV (reference sequence). The CDR3 sequence is CASSLHTGTRTDTQYF. The CDR3, as DNA: TGTGCCAGCAGTCTACATACCGGGACTAGGACAGATACGCAGTATTTT.